The 30 T cell receptor beta chains given below trace back to one sample, sequenced in a study of tissue T cells after allogeneic stem cell transplantation. TCRdb's copy holds only in-frame clones and misses some; the assay was immunoSEQ multiplex PCR. Of some 6,100 clones listed, 46% are singletons. As to time point: mouse harvest day 7 after allogeneic transplant. Each mouse received 10^7 T-cell-depleted marrow cells plus 10^6 splenic CD5+ T cells by tail vein. The sample taken for sequencing was skin. Receptors were obtained from a female BALB/c mouse given C57BL/6 T cells with graft-versus-host disease after an allogeneic hematopoietic cell transplant.

Points on this clone: The germline and genes are mouse ones. The CDR3 is cut off 1 residue early in the read; its end comes from the germline J gene. V and J are TRBV31 and TRBJ1-1; 7 bases map to TRBD1. The CDR3 totals 14 residues. Looked up from germline, CDR1 is GKSSPN and CDR2 is SITVG. The junction had 2 bases not matched to a gene; V was cut back by 0 bases and J by 1 base. The covered CDR3 bases are TGTGCCTGGAGTCTGACAGGGAGAAACACAGAAGTCTTC. Amino acid sequence: CAWSLTGRNTEVF. The whole CDR3 region reads CAWSLTGRNTEVFF.

This clone has only a few counts. Genes and germline are mouse. The read ends 1 residue before the CDR3 terminus; that terminus is restored from the germline J gene. This sample also contains other DNA sequences that code for the same CDR3. The chain employs TRBV26 and TRBJ2-5; possible D gene TRBD2, 6 bases. Germline values: CDR1 KGHPV, CDR2 FQNQEV (reference sequence). The CDR3 contains 13 residues. Between the trimmed V and J ends, which lost 4 bases and 3 bases, there was a span of 8 bases. The CDR3 DNA, read in part, is TGTGCCAGCAGTCGGGGGGTTCAAGACACCCAGTAC. Its protein is CASSRGVQDTQY. The full CDR3 reads CASSRGVQDTQYF. Supplemented by reference TRBV26 and TRBJ2-5, the full variable domain reads NSKVIQTPRYLVKGQGQKAKMRCIPEKGHPVVFWYQQNKNNEFKFLINFQNQEVLQQIDMTEKRFSAECPSNSPCSLEIQSSEAGDSALYLCASSRGVQDTQYFGPGTRLLVL.

This clone occurred a few times. Gene labels here are mouse ones. The read terminates 1 residue before the CDR3 end, so the remaining end is supplied by the germline J gene. The V gene is TRBV13-3, the J gene TRBJ1-4; no clear D. Looked up from germline, CDR1 is NNHDY and CDR2 is SYVADS. V was shortened by 3 bases and J by 0 bases, with 6 bases between the two germline ends. This CDR3 region has 14 residues. CDR3 DNA (partial): TGTGCCAGCAGTGCCCAATTTTCCAACGAAAGATTATTT. As protein: CASSAQFSNERLF. The full CDR3 protein reads CASSAQFSNERLFF.

This clone was recorded once. Gene names denote mouse genes. The read comes to an end 1 residue before the CDR3 does, leaving the germline J gene to fill in the end. The chain uses TRBV31 and TRBJ2-5; weak D call: TRBD1 (6 bases). The CDR3 spans 13 residues. Trimming cost V 0 bases and J 8 bases, with 12 bases left between them. Germline loops: CDR1 GKSSPN, CDR2 SITVG. CDR3: CAWSLSGEGTQYF. The CDR3 bases that were read are TGTGCCTGGAGTCTATCAGGGGAGGGCACCCAGTAC.

This clone qualifies as medium-sized. Genes and germline are mouse. The read stops 1 residue short of the end of the CDR3; the missing end is completed from the germline J gene. The rearrangement links TRBV3 to TRBJ2-7; TRBD2 agrees at 10 bases. V gave up 0 bases and J gave up 7 bases; unmatched junction bases: 9. The CDR3 is 16 amino acids. Germline assignment: CDR1 SNHLY and CDR2 FYNGKV (reference sequence). CDR3 loop: CASSLAQAGGAREQYF. The DNA read from the CDR3 is TGTGCCAGCAGCTTAGCGCAGGCTGGGGGGGCGCGGGAACAGTAC.

This clone has a handful of counts. Gene labels here are mouse ones. The read terminates 1 residue before the CDR3 end, so the remaining end is supplied by the germline J gene. The chain carries TRBV16 and TRBJ2-7; TRBD2 aligns across 10 bases. V gave up 6 bases and J gave up 7 bases; unmatched junction bases: 6. CDR3 length: 13 residues. Germline CDR1 is SGHSA and CDR2 is FRNQAP. This CDR3 is CASSRDWGGEQYF. Incomplete CDR3 DNA: TGTGCAAGCAGTCGGGACTGGGGAGGAGAACAGTAC.

With regard to this clone: The listed genes are named as in mouse. The read gets to within 1 residue of the CDR3 end, and the germline J gene fills in the rest. The V call is TRBV17, the J call TRBJ1-1, with D unresolved. CDR3 length equals 13 residues. Trimming removed 6 bases at V and 0 bases at J, with 8 bases between. Germline lookup yields CDR1 MNHDT and CDR2 YYDKIL. CDR3 region: CASSDGANTEVFF. Incomplete CDR3 DNA: TGTGCTAGCAGCGACGGGGCAAACACAGAAGTCTTC.

Concerning this clone itself: Genes here carry mouse names. The read finishes 1 residue shy of the CDR3 end, and the germline J gene is used to complete it. V gene TRBV26 combines with J gene TRBJ1-2; no clear D gene. V lost 3 bases, J lost 0 bases, and 2 bases lay in between. The germline V gene encodes CDR1 KGHPV and CDR2 FQNQEV (reference sequence). This CDR3 is 12 amino acids long. Partial CDR3 DNA: TGTGCCAGCAGTCTCCCAAACTCCGACTACACC. Residues: CASSLPNSDYT. The CDR3 in full is CASSLPNSDYTF.

Details on this clone: Genes here carry mouse names. The CDR3 end falls 1 residue outside the read, so it is completed with the germline J gene. The chain employs TRBV5 and TRBJ1-6; 9 bases agree with TRBD1. TRBJ1-6 is noted as an ORF with a role that remains uncertain. Germline CDR1 is LGHNA and CDR2 is YNLKQL (reference sequence). The length of the CDR3 is 15 residues. V was clipped by 4 bases and J by 7 bases; unmatched bases: 5. The covered CDR3 bases are TGTGCCAGCAGCCGGGGGACAGGGTGGAATTCGCCCCTCTAC. Protein product: CASSRGTGWNSPLY. The CDR3, in full, reads CASSRGTGWNSPLYF.

Concerning this clone itself: Germline and genes here are mouse. The read terminates 1 residue before the CDR3 end, so the remaining end is supplied by the germline J gene. The chain links TRBV29 to TRBJ1-4, with D possibly being TRBD1 (5 bases). Germline CDR1 and CDR2: MSHET and SYDVDS. With 1 base removed from V and 3 bases from J, the gap between germline ends came to 12 bases. This CDR3 is 16 amino acids long. The CDR3 is CASSLWGRRANERLFF. The DNA read from the CDR3 is TGTGCTAGCAGTTTATGGGGGAGGAGGGCCAACGAAAGATTATTT.

With regard to this clone: Genes and germline are mouse. The CDR3 sequence is CASSSTISNERLFF. CDR3 DNA (partial): TGTGCCAGCAGCTCGACAATTTCCAACGAAAGATTATTT. J is TRBJ1-4 and V is TRBV3; no definite D call. The CDR3 goes on 1 residue after the read ends, and that part is filled in from the germline J gene. There are 14 residues in the CDR3. Trimming pared 4 bases from V and 0 bases from J, leaving 6 bases between. Germline V gives CDR1 SNHLY, CDR2 FYNGKV (reference sequence).

This clone was observed a handful of times. Gene names are the mouse ones. The DNA ends 1 residue before the CDR3 does, and the rest of the CDR3 is filled in from the germline J gene. J is TRBJ1-2 and V is TRBV26; D remains unclear. Trimming left V 2 bases short and J 3 bases short, with 4 bases between. CDR1 KGHPV and CDR2 FQNQEV come from the germline V gene (reference sequence). The CDR3 contains 12 residues. This chain's CDR3 is CASSLGDSDYTF. The covered CDR3 bases are TGTGCCAGCAGTCTGGGGGACTCCGACTACACC.

A note on this clone: Gene and germline names: mouse. Coverage ceases 1 residue before the CDR3 finishes, and the germline J gene fills in the end. The chain combines TRBV13-2 with TRBJ2-7, with TRBD2 identical over 9 bases. Per the germline V gene, CDR1 is NNHNN and CDR2 is SYGAGS (reference sequence). This CDR3 spans 14 amino acids. V shed 6 bases, J shed 4 bases, and the junction held 8 bases outside the gene matches. This CDR3 reads CASAPGTGPYEQYF. The covered CDR3 bases are TGTGCCAGCGCCCCCGGGACTGGGCCTTATGAACAGTAC.

As to this clone: The genes and germline here are from mouse. The missing CDR3 end, 1 residue past where the read stops, is filled in from the germline J gene. The chain combines TRBV26 with TRBJ2-5; D is possibly TRBD2 (7 bases). CDR1 KGHPV and CDR2 FQNQEV come from the germline V gene (reference sequence). Trimming shortened V by 2 bases and J by 3 bases, and 12 bases separated the two germline ends. CDR3 length: 15 amino acids. The CDR3 sequence is CASSLRGARQDTQYF. The CDR3 bases that were read are TGTGCCAGCAGTCTGCGGGGGGCGAGGCAAGACACCCAGTAC.

By proportion, this clone is large. Gene labels here are mouse ones. Read sequence stops 1 residue before the CDR3 end, and the germline J gene provides the missing end. This chain connects TRBV13-3 to TRBJ2-7; 11 bases align to TRBD2. The CDR3 is made up of 13 amino acids. J was trimmed by 5 bases and V by 4 bases; bases with no gene match: 2. Germline V gene lookup returns CDR1 NNHDY and CDR2 SYVADS. CDR3 DNA (partial): TGTGCCAGCAGTAGGACTGGGGGGAATGAACAGTAC. This gives the protein CASSRTGGNEQY. The CDR3 reads in full as CASSRTGGNEQYF.

This clone occurred a few times. The listed genes are named as in mouse. The read gets to within 1 residue of the CDR3 end, and the germline J gene fills in the rest. This rearrangement joins TRBV4 to TRBJ1-3, with D unclear. The CDR3 has 12 amino acids. Germline V CDR1 and CDR2: LGHDT, YNNKQL (reference sequence). Trimming took off 8 bases at V and 0 bases at J, with 5 bases between the two ends. The sequenced CDR3 bases are TGTGCCAGCGGAATTTCTGGAAATACGCTCTAT. Translated: CASGISGNTLY. In full, the CDR3 is CASGISGNTLYF.

About this clone itself: Mouse germline and gene names are used. Read sequence stops 1 residue before the CDR3 end, and the germline J gene provides the missing end. The rearrangement links TRBV16 to TRBJ2-7; 8 nucleotides agree with TRBD2. V lost 6 bases to trimming and J lost 6 bases; unmatched junction nucleotides: 7. The CDR3 totals 13 residues. Germline V gives CDR1 SGHSA, CDR2 FRNQAP. CDR3 bases read: TGTGCAAGCAGTGGGACTGGAAGGGGTGAACAGTAC. Amino acids: CASSGTGRGEQY. In full, the CDR3 reads CASSGTGRGEQYF.

Points on this clone: Germline and genes here are mouse. The read gets to within 1 residue of the CDR3 end, and the germline J gene fills in the rest. The chain employs TRBV26 and TRBJ1-4; 8 nucleotides match TRBD1. This CDR3 spans 14 amino acids. Germline-derived CDR1 and CDR2 are KGHPV and FQNQEV (reference sequence). V lost 6 bases and J lost 2; bases outside the gene matches: 2. CDR3 amino acids: CASSRQGSNERLFF. The sequenced CDR3 bases are TGTGCCAGCAGCCGACAGGGGTCCAACGAAAGATTATTT.

With regard to this clone: Gene names are the mouse ones. The read is 1 residue too short to cover the CDR3 end, so that end is filled in from the germline J gene. This chain joins TRBV1 and TRBJ1-5; D uncertain. V was pared by 5 bases and J by 3 bases, with 14 bases between. This CDR3 has 15 residues. Germline CDR1 is NSQYPW and CDR2 is LRSPGD (reference sequence). The CDR3 protein is CTCSNSGRGNQAPLF. CDR3 DNA, as far as it was read: TGCACCTGCAGTAACAGTGGGCGAGGCAACCAGGCTCCGCTT.

With respect to this clone: Germline and genes: mouse. The read gets to within 1 residue of the CDR3 end, and the germline J gene fills in the rest. V is TRBV26 and J is TRBJ2-4; D is ambiguous. The V gene's germline CDR1 is KGHPV and CDR2 FQNQEV (reference sequence). The CDR3 spans 13 residues. Trimming shortened V by 4 bases and J by 0 bases, and 5 bases separated the two germline ends. The DNA read from the CDR3 is TGTGCCAGCAGTCCCAATAGTCAAAACACCTTGTAC. Its protein product is CASSPNSQNTLY. The full CDR3 is CASSPNSQNTLYF.

As for this clone: Genes and germline are mouse. Coverage ceases 1 residue before the CDR3 finishes, and the germline J gene fills in the end. This chain links TRBV26 with TRBJ2-4; 7 bases match TRBD1. The trim removed 0 bases at V and 3 bases at J, leaving 3 bases unmatched. The CDR3 is 15 amino acids. From germline, CDR1 is KGHPV and CDR2 FQNQEV (reference sequence). Partial CDR3 DNA: TGTGCCAGCAGTCTGTCATCGGGACAGCAAAACACCTTGTAC. Translated, it gives CASSLSSGQQNTLY. In full, the CDR3 reads CASSLSSGQQNTLYF.

Comment on this clone: Genes here carry mouse names. From the germline J gene comes the end of the CDR3, since the read stops 1 residue before it. The chain employs TRBV23 and TRBJ1-6; the table's D call of TRBD1 was not tested on the DNA. Being an ORF, TRBJ1-6 has a function that is uncertain. The CDR3 runs 15 residues. Germline-derived CDR1 and CDR2 are KGHTA and FQNQQP. CDR3 bases read: TGCTCCAGCAGTCAACAGGGGGGAAATAATTCGCCCCTCTAC. This gives the protein CSSSQQGGNNSPLY. The whole CDR3 reads CSSSQQGGNNSPLYF.

Concerning this clone itself: A read error may account for a junction end that differs from germline. All gene names here are mouse names. The CDR3 is CASSPQNSENTLYF. The DNA read from the CDR3 is TGTGCCAGCAGCCCCCAAAATTCTGAAAATACGCTCTAT. The chain uses TRBV5 and TRBJ1-3, with D unclear. The read ends 1 residue before the CDR3 terminus; that terminus is restored from the germline J gene. The CDR3 loop spans 14 amino acids. CDR1 and CDR2 (germline): LGHNA, YNLKQL (reference sequence).

Turning to this clone: The genes and germline here are from mouse. The CDR3 is cut off 1 residue early in the read; its end comes from the germline J gene. This rearrangement joins TRBV24 to TRBJ2-7, with TRBD1 matching over 11 bases. V lost 2 bases and J lost 7; bases outside the gene matches: 1. The CDR3 length is 13 residues. The V gene's germline CDR1 is KGHTA and CDR2 FRNEEI. The sequenced part of the CDR3 DNA is TGTGCCAGCAGTCTGGGGACAGGGGGGGAACAGTAC. Translating it yields CASSLGTGGEQY. The CDR3 as a whole reads CASSLGTGGEQYF.

This clone was counted between two and nine times. Gene names and germline match the mouse. The CDR3 here is CASSRDRGGTGQLYF. CDR3 DNA, as far as it was read: TGTGCCAGCAGTAGGGACAGGGGAGGCACCGGGCAGCTCTAC. The rearrangement joins TRBV26 to TRBJ2-2; 10 bases are shared with TRBD1. The missing CDR3 end, 1 residue past where the read stops, is filled in from the germline J gene. V was clipped by 5 bases and J by 4 bases; unmatched bases: 4. CDR1 is KGHPV, CDR2 FQNQEV, per germline (reference sequence). This CDR3 region has 15 residues.

As regards this clone: Each gene name is a mouse one. The DNA ends 1 residue before the CDR3 does, and the rest of the CDR3 is filled in from the germline J gene. This chain links TRBV5 with TRBJ1-4; TRBD1 aligns across 8 bases. CDR3 length equals 16 residues. Germline loops: CDR1 LGHNA, CDR2 YNLKQL (reference sequence). Trimming removed 0 bases from V and 2 bases from J; junction bases left unmatched: 2. The DNA read from the CDR3 is TGTGCCAGCAGCCAAGATTGGGACAGGTCCAACGAAAGATTATTT. Translated: CASSQDWDRSNERLF. The CDR3 reads in full as CASSQDWDRSNERLFF.

Remarks on this clone: Genes and germline come from the mouse. The read stops 1 residue short of the end of the CDR3; the missing end is completed from the germline J gene. The chain has TRBV3 and TRBJ2-7, with 10 bases identical to TRBD2. The CDR3 runs to 13 residues. In germline, CDR1 is SNHLY, CDR2 FYNGKV (reference sequence). The J segment lost 2 bases and the V segment lost 6 bases, leaving 1 base of the junction unmatched. The CDR3 loop reads CASRDWGAYEQYF. The sequenced CDR3 bases are TGTGCCAGCAGAGACTGGGGGGCCTATGAACAGTAC.

A remark on this clone: Gene names denote mouse genes. The read ends 1 residue shy of where the CDR3 ends; the end is completed using the germline J gene. The gene calls are TRBV26 and TRBJ1-2; D gene unclear. Trimming removed 2 bases from V and 0 bases from J, with 7 bases in between. The length of the CDR3 is 14 residues. Germline V gives CDR1 KGHPV, CDR2 FQNQEV (reference sequence). CDR3 amino acids: CASSLPGANSDYTF. Incomplete CDR3 DNA: TGTGCCAGCAGTCTGCCGGGAGCAAACTCCGACTACACC.

This clone has a handful of counts. The gene symbols are mouse symbols. The read stops 1 residue short of the end of the CDR3; the missing end is completed from the germline J gene. The V call is TRBV13-3, the J call TRBJ2-5, with 7 bases aligning to TRBD1. Trimming cost V 1 base and J 2 bases; bases outside gene matches: 1. The CDR3 sequence is 14 residues long. Germline values: CDR1 NNHDY, CDR2 SYVADS. CDR3 DNA, as far as it was read: TGTGCCAGCAGTGATAACAGGGGCCAAGACACCCAGTAC. Its translation is CASSDNRGQDTQY. The CDR3 reads in full as CASSDNRGQDTQYF.

The table lists this clone with a few counts. The gene names given are mouse names. Read sequence stops 1 residue before the CDR3 end, and the germline J gene provides the missing end. Other nucleotide sequences from this sample produce the same CDR3. This chain connects TRBV5 to TRBJ2-7; 9 nucleotides align to TRBD2. The germline gives CDR1 LGHNA, CDR2 YNLKQL (reference sequence). The CDR3 is 14 residues long. Trimming cost V 4 bases and J 3 bases; bases outside gene matches: 4. Partial CDR3 DNA: TGTGCCAGCAGCCCCGACTGGGGGTTCTATGAACAGTAC. It encodes CASSPDWGFYEQY. The CDR3 as a whole reads CASSPDWGFYEQYF.